The 2 T cell receptor beta chains below all came from one sample that was sequenced in a study of T cells after yellow fever vaccination. TCRdb reanalysed the 5' RACE reads using MiXCR and keeps one entry per CDR3 protein. The repertoire holds some 22,000 distinct CDR3 sequences, around 5.2% seen once, with approximately 20% in the top ten. The material was PBMCs, either bulk or a sorted T-cell subset (CD4+, CD8+, memory, or dextramer-sorted; not recorded which), obtained roughly 46 days after the first yellow fever vaccination. These receptors were collected from a man aged 18 to 29 who received the YFV17D yellow fever vaccine.

This clonotype occurred many times. The V gene is TRBV12-3 or TRBV12-4, the J gene TRBJ2-1; TRBD2 matches at 9 bases. The length of the CDR3 is 15 residues. V lost 1 base and J lost 3; bases outside the gene matches: 1. The CDR3 DNA is TGTGCCAGCAGTTTAGGGACTAGCGACTACAATGAGCAGTTCTTC. Translating it yields CASSLGTSDYNEQFF.

This clonotype was detected ten times or more. V usage is TRBV10-3 and J usage is TRBJ2-5, with D perhaps matching TRBD1 (5 bases). Trimming pared 6 bases from V and 2 bases from J, leaving 16 bases between. CDR1 and CDR2 from the germline V gene are ENHRY and SYGVKD. CDR3 length: 15 residues. The CDR3 spells CAISRQGPRQETQYF. The CDR3 DNA is TGTGCCATCAGCAGGCAGGGCCCCCGACAAGAGACCCAGTACTTC.